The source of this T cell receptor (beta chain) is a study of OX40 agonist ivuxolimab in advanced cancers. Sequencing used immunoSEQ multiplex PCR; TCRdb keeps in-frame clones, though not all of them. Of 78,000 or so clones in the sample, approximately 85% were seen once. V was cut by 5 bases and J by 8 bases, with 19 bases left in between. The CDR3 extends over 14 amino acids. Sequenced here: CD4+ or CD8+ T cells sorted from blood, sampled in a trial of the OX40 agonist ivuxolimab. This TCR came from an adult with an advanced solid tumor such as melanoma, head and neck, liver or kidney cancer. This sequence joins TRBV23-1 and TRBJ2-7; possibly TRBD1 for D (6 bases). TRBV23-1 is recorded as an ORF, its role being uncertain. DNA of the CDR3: TGCGCCAGCAGTAGACAGGATCTCACTCCGAAGCAGTACTTC. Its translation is CASSRQDLTPKQYF.